The sample holds a few counts of the clone carrying this T cell receptor (beta chain). No antigen is known for it. The length of the CDR3 is 12 residues. The V gene's germline CDR1 is LNHDA and CDR2 SQIVND (reference sequence). The V end was cut by 10 bases, the J end by 5 bases, with 14 bases between. The data stem from a study of regulatory T cells in long-lasting Graves disease. Study-wide results and caveats: Persistent Graves' patients possessed reduced TCR diversity relative to recently diagnosed ones. Persistent disease preferred TRBV28, TRBJ1-2 and TRBJ2-5; new disease, TRBV20-1 and TRBJ2-1.

MiXCR, applied by TCRdb to the reads, yields one record per CDR3 protein. The table records just under 850 distinct CDR3 sequences, 75% to 85% of them present only once. PBMCs provided the RNA from which the TCR library was made. V gene TRBV19 combines with J gene TRBJ1-2; D possibly corresponds to TRBD1 (6 bases). The source is a female donor with Graves disease. The sample was peripheral blood mononuclear cells (PBMCs), taken with antithyroid drug treatment, in newly diagnosed or persistent Graves disease (not recorded which). DNA of the CDR3: TGTGCCACCCGCTGGGGGGCTTATGGCTACACCTTC. Protein sequence: CATRWGAYGYTF.